These 25 T cell receptor beta chains were sequenced from one sample in a study of shared clonotypes between healthy human individuals. The protocol was immunoSEQ multiplex PCR, while the TCRdb copy is restricted to in-frame clones and leaves out a portion. This table has around 690,000 clones, about 92% appearing once. The specimen sequenced was memory CD8+ T cells from PBMCs. As for subset: CD45RO+ cells pooled with CCR7-negative TemRA cells. The receptors shown here come from a man younger than 35 in good health. Some clones in this sample may be carry-over from other donors' samples.

V is TRBV23-1 and J is TRBJ1-2; D not certain. TRBV23-1 is noted as an ORF with a role that remains uncertain. Trimming left V 3 bases short and J 3 bases short, with 23 bases between. This CDR3 spans 18 amino acids. CDR3 region: CASSQGSAAQGMDYGYTF. The CDR3 DNA reads TGCGCCAGCAGTCAGGGGTCGGCAGCGCAAGGTATGGACTATGGCTACACCTTC.

This clone was counted between two and nine times. Other DNA sequences from this sample encode an identical CDR3 as well. The chain employs TRBV27 and TRBJ1-1, with no clear D. Looked up from germline, CDR1 is MNHEY and CDR2 is SMNVEV (reference sequence). Trimming pared 6 bases from V and 0 bases from J, leaving 8 bases between. The CDR3 totals 13 residues. For the CDR3, the DNA is TGTGCCAGCAGGGGCAGACTGAACACTGAAGCTTTCTTT. Protein: CASRGRLNTEAFF.

V is TRBV28 and J is TRBJ1-2; tentative D call: TRBD1 (6 bases). Germline V gene data show CDR1 as MDHEN and CDR2 as SYDVKM. Trimming took 5 bases from V and 8 from J, leaving 15 bases between them. This CDR3 comprises 13 residues. The CDR3 DNA reads as TGTGCCAGCAGTCCCAACAGGGCATACGGCTACACCTTC. As protein: CASSPNRAYGYTF.

This chain joins TRBV14 and TRBJ2-7, with 7 bases matching TRBD2. The V gene's germline CDR1 is SGHDN and CDR2 FVKESK. This CDR3 contains 15 residues. V dropped 1 base and J dropped 4; count of bases not matched to a gene: 7. The CDR3 DNA reads TGTGCCAGCAGCCAAGTTTCGGCGGGAGCTTACGAGCAGTACTTC. Its translation: CASSQVSAGAYEQYF.

This chain links TRBV15 with TRBJ1-2; possibly TRBD1 for D (6 bases). The CDR3 loop spans 15 amino acids. The V gene lost 2 bases and the J gene lost 6 bases, with 16 bases spanning the gap. CDR1 is LNHNV and CDR2 is YYDKDF in the germline V gene (reference sequence). CDR3 coding DNA: TGTGCCACCAGCAGAATTAAGCGCGAGGGGGATGGCTACACCTTC. Its protein is CATSRIKREGDGYTF.

This chain joins TRBV25-1 and TRBJ2-1; D is unresolved. The CDR3 is made up of 12 amino acids. Germline CDR1 and CDR2: MGHDK and SYGVNS. Trimming pared 3 bases from V and 7 bases from J, leaving 7 bases between. The CDR3 here is CASSDWRNEQFF. The CDR3 region has the DNA TGTGCCAGCAGTGATTGGAGAAATGAGCAGTTCTTC.

This sequence joins TRBV7-9 and TRBJ1-5; 8 nucleotides match TRBD1. The CDR3 is 15 amino acids. The V gene end was trimmed by 5 bases and the J gene end by 7 bases; junction bases not matched to a gene: 10. Germline CDR1 and CDR2: SEHNR and FQNEAQ (reference sequence). CDR3 in DNA: TGTGCCAGCAGCGAGGGGAACAGGGGGACCCAGCCCCAGCATTTT. Amino acids: CASSEGNRGTQPQHF.

The chain joins TRBV27 to TRBJ2-7, with 10 positions matching TRBD1. V lost 7 bases to trimming and J lost 6 bases; unmatched junction nucleotides: 6. CDR1 is MNHEY and CDR2 is SMNVEV in the germline V gene (reference sequence). The CDR3 is 13 residues long. CDR3 protein: CASTGQGWAEQYF. In nucleotides, the CDR3 is TGTGCCAGCACGGGACAGGGGTGGGCCGAGCAGTACTTC.

With regard to this clone: Other DNA sequences in the same sample also yield this CDR3. The chain has TRBV7-6 and TRBJ2-7; D gene unclear. The length of the CDR3 is 13 residues. With 1 base removed from V and 1 base from J, the gap between germline ends came to 5 bases. Germline V gene sequence: CDR1 SGHVS, CDR2 FNYEAQ. The DNA for the CDR3 is TGTGCCAGCAGCTTAGGGCCTTCCTACGAGCAGTACTTC. As protein: CASSLGPSYEQYF.

The J gene is TRBJ2-1, the V gene TRBV28; D is possibly TRBD1 or TRBD2 (6 bases each). The V end lost 10 bases, the J end lost 9 bases, and 22 bases lay between the germline ends. The CDR3 totals 14 residues. Germline CDR1 reads MDHEN; CDR2 reads SYDVKM. CDR3 loop: CATEGGWWHSEQFF. DNA for the CDR3: TGTGCCACCGAAGGGGGGTGGTGGCATAGTGAGCAGTTCTTC.

The chain couples TRBV7-9 to TRBJ2-1; the D gene could be TRBD1 or TRBD2 (5 bases each). Germline V gene lookup returns CDR1 SEHNR and CDR2 FQNEAQ (reference sequence). The germline V and J ends were trimmed by 1 base and 10 bases, with 11 bases remaining between them. This CDR3 has 13 amino acids. The CDR3 protein is CASSLGGPGEQFF. CDR3 in DNA: TGTGCCAGCAGCTTAGGGGGACCAGGGGAGCAGTTCTTC.

About this clone: The sample contains more than one DNA sequence encoding this CDR3. This chain connects TRBV28 to TRBJ2-7, with unresolved D. Per the germline V gene, CDR1 is MDHEN and CDR2 is SYDVKM. Trimming removed 6 bases from V and 2 bases from J, with 5 bases in between. The CDR3 has 11 residues. The CDR3 protein is CASSRAYEQYF. CDR3 DNA sequence: TGTGCCAGCAGCCGCGCCTACGAGCAGTACTTC.

This clone was seen only a few times. The chain joins TRBV18 to TRBJ1-3, with no clear D. Germline V gene data show CDR1 as KGHSH and CDR2 as LQKENI. The CDR3 is 15 residues long. Between the trimmed V and J ends, which lost 6 bases and 0 bases, there was a span of 12 bases. The CDR3 reads CASSPGARSGNTIYF. Here the CDR3 DNA reads TGTGCCAGCTCTCCCGGAGCGCGCTCTGGAAACACCATATATTTT. Variable domain in full (rest from reference TRBV18 and TRBJ1-3): NAGVMQNPRHLVRRRGQEARLRCSPMKGHSHVYWYRQLPEEGLKFMVYLQKENIIDESGMPKERFSAEFPKEGPSILRIQQVVRGDSAAYFCASSPGARSGNTIYFGEGSWLTVV.

Concerning this clone itself: Other DNA variants within this sample encode the same CDR3. The J gene is TRBJ2-7, the V gene TRBV28; 8 bases line up with TRBD1. J gave up 3 bases and V 6 bases, and 7 bases lay outside the gene matches. This CDR3 is 14 amino acids long. The V gene's germline CDR1 is MDHEN and CDR2 SYDVKM. The DNA of the CDR3 is TGTGCCAGCAGCTCTGACAGGGGAGGCTACGAGCAGTACTTC. Translating it yields CASSSDRGGYEQYF.

This chain connects TRBV11-2 to TRBJ2-5, with a possible D match to TRBD2 (7 bases). The CDR3 is made up of 14 amino acids. Germline V gives CDR1 SGHAT, CDR2 FQNNGV. Trimming cost V 5 bases and J 5 bases, with 15 bases left between them. CDR3 sequence reads: CASSPRGAQETQYF. Here the CDR3 DNA reads TGTGCCAGCAGCCCCCGGGGGGCCCAGGAGACCCAGTACTTC. Together with reference TRBV11-2 and TRBJ2-5, the CDR3 gives the full variable domain: EAGVAQSPRYKIIEKRQSVAFWCNPISGHATLYWYQQILGQGPKLLIQFQNNGVVDDSQLPKDRFSAERLKGVDSTLKIQPAKLEDSAVYLCASSPRGAQETQYFGPGTRLLVL.

This chain joins TRBV27 and TRBJ2-5; 9 nucleotides line up with TRBD1. The germline V gene encodes CDR1 MNHEY and CDR2 SMNVEV (reference sequence). J gave up 3 bases and V 2 bases, and 7 bases lay outside the gene matches. The CDR3 runs 16 residues. CDR3: CASSLGTGYREETQYF. CDR3 bases: TGTGCCAGCAGTTTAGGGACAGGGTATAGAGAAGAGACCCAGTACTTC.

The chain employs TRBV7-9 and TRBJ2-1; weak D call: TRBD1 (6 bases). Trimming shortened V by 2 bases and J by 5 bases, and 13 bases separated the two germline ends. This CDR3 has 15 residues. Germline V lookup: CDR1 SEHNR, CDR2 FQNEAQ (reference sequence). DNA of the CDR3: TGTGCCAGCAGCTTACGCAGGGGTACAGACAATGAGCAGTTCTTC. Its protein product is CASSLRRGTDNEQFF. Using reference TRBV7-9 and TRBJ2-1 for the parts outside the CDR3, the full variable domain is DTGVSQNPRHKITKRGQNVTFRCDPISEHNRLYWYRQTLGQGPEFLTYFQNEAQLEKSRLLSDRFSAERPKGSFSTLEIQRTEQGDSAMYLCASSLRRGTDNEQFFGPGTRLTVL.

This chain connects TRBV5-1 to TRBJ2-3, with D uncertain. There are 13 residues in the CDR3. V shed 4 bases and J shed 3 bases, with 9 bases lying between them. The V gene's germline CDR1 is SGHRS and CDR2 YFSETQ. The CDR3 is CASSTRRTDTQYF. In nucleotides, the CDR3 is TGCGCCAGCAGCACCAGACGGACAGATACGCAGTATTTT.

The CDR3 here is CAWNGDFGPNTEAFF. CDR3 DNA sequence: TGTGCCTGGAACGGAGACTTCGGGCCGAACACTGAAGCTTTCTTT. V and J are TRBV30 and TRBJ1-1, with D uncertain. The CDR3 totals 15 residues. The V gene lost 4 bases and the J gene lost 1 base, with 16 bases spanning the gap. The V gene's germline CDR1 is GTSNPN and CDR2 SVGIG (reference sequence).

The chain combines TRBV5-8 with TRBJ1-1; 7 nucleotides agree with TRBD1. Unmatched junction bases numbered 4, after V lost 4 bases and J lost 1 base. The length of the CDR3 is 14 residues. The V gene's germline CDR1 is SGHTS and CDR2 YDEGEE. The chain's CDR3 is CASSLRDRNTEAFF. CDR3 nucleotides: TGTGCCAGCAGCCTTAGGGACAGGAACACTGAAGCTTTCTTT.

The chain has TRBV9 and TRBJ1-1, with TRBD1 matching 9 bases. This CDR3 comprises 15 residues. With 3 bases clipped from V and 3 bases from J, the junction kept 6 bases outside the gene matches. Germline V gene lookup returns CDR1 SGDLS and CDR2 YYNGEE. CDR3 in amino acids: CASSADRGWDTEAFF. CDR3 nucleotide sequence: TGTGCCAGCAGCGCCGACAGGGGGTGGGACACTGAAGCTTTCTTT.

This chain links TRBV30 with TRBJ2-5, with 8 bases aligning to TRBD1. There are 14 residues in the CDR3. The germline CDR1 and CDR2 sequences are GTSNPN and SVGIG (reference sequence). V dropped 2 bases and J dropped 5; count of bases not matched to a gene: 7. CDR3 DNA sequence: TGTGCCTGGAGTTGGACAGGGTCTTGGGAGACCCAGTACTTC. Its protein is CAWSWTGSWETQYF.

The chain links TRBV29-1 to TRBJ1-4; possibly TRBD1 for D (5 bases). From germline, CDR1 is SQVTM and CDR2 ANQGSEA. The CDR3 loop spans 16 amino acids. The chain's CDR3 is CSHTRGGVGTNEKLFF. Written as DNA, the CDR3 is TGCAGTCACACTCGTGGGGGGGTTGGGACTAATGAAAAACTGTTTTTT.

This clone was detected only once. The chain combines TRBV9 with TRBJ2-7; D is possibly TRBD1 or TRBD2 (5 bases each). The CDR3 has 13 residues. Germline CDR1 SGDLS, CDR2 YYNGEE. Trimming shortened V by 4 bases and J by 5 bases, and 13 bases separated the two germline ends. The CDR3 protein is CASSLGTANEQYF. The DNA of the CDR3 is TGTGCCAGCAGCTTAGGGACGGCCAACGAGCAGTACTTC.

A single count supports this clone. The CDR3 nucleotides read TGCGCCAGCAGCTTGGGACGCGGGACGTACAATGAGCAGTTCTTC. Translation gives CASSLGRGTYNEQFF. The chain is built from TRBV5-1 and TRBJ2-1; D is possibly TRBD2 (6 bases). CDR1 is SGHRS and CDR2 is YFSETQ in the germline V gene. The CDR3 has 15 amino acids. V was pared by 0 bases and J by 4 bases, with 11 bases between.